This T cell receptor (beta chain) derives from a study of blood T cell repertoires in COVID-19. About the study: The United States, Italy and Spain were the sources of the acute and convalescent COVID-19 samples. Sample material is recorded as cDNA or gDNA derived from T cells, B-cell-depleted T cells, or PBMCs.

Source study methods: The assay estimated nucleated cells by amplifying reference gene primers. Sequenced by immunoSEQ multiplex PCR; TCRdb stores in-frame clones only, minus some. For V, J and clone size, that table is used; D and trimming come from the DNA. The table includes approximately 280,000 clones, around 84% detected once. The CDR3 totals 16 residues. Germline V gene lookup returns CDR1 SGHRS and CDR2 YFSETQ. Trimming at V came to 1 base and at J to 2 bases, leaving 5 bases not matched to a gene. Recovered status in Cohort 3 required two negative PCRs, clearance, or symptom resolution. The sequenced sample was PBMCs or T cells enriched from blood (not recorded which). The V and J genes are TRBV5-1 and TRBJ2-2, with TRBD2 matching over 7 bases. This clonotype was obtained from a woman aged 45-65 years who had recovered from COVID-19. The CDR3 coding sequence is TGCGCCAGCAGCTTGACTTCGGGACTAAACACCGGGGAGCTGTTTTTT. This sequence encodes CASSLTSGLNTGELFF.